The entry below gives a single T cell receptor (beta chain) sequence along with its context. Profiled with immunoSEQ multiplex PCR; TCRdb holds only in-frame clones, not every one. This sample has 200,000 to 250,000 clones; about 90% occur once, and the top ten carry roughly 2.5%. V was shortened by 4 bases and J by 6 bases, with 24 bases between the two germline ends. Germline V lookup: CDR1 LNHDA, CDR2 SQIVND (reference sequence). The CDR3 runs to 18 residues. This specimen belongs to a study of blood T cell repertoires in COVID-19. The sequence came from a man in his thirties or forties with COVID-19, enrolled during active disease. The sample consisted of peripheral blood. This chain links TRBV19 with TRBJ2-2, with D possibly being TRBD1 (6 bases). CDR3 bases: TGTGCCAGTAGTACTCCCGGACAGCGAAATCTTATAGCCGGGGAGCTGTTTTTT. This translates into CASSTPGQRNLIAGELFF.